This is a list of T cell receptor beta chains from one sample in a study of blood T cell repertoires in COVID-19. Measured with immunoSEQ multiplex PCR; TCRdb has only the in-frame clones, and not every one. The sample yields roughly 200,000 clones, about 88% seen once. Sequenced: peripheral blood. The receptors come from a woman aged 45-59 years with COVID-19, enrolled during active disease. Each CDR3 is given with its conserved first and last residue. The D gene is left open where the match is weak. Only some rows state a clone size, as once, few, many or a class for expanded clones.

CDR3nt: TGTGCCAGCAGCGCTCGGACAGGGAGGTTTTTCACAGATACGCAGTATTTT
CDR3aa: CASSARTGRFFTDTQYF
v_gene: TRBV11-3
len: 17
j_gene: TRBJ2-3
abundance: NA
d_gene: TRBD1

CDR3nt: TGTGCCAGCCGACAGGTTAGCTCCTATAATTCACCCCTCCACTTT
CDR3aa: CASRQVSSYNSPLHF
v_gene: TRBV19
len: 15
j_gene: TRBJ1-6
abundance: NA
d_gene: NA

CDR3nt: TGTGCCAGCAGCCCCCGTCCCTACGAGCAGTACTTC
CDR3aa: CASSPRPYEQYF
v_gene: TRBV7-8
len: 12
j_gene: TRBJ2-7
abundance: NA
d_gene: NA

CDR3nt: TGCAGCGTTGATGGGCGGGGGGTTATGGAGACCCAGTACTTC
CDR3aa: CSVDGRGVMETQYF
v_gene: TRBV29-1
len: 14
j_gene: TRBJ2-5
abundance: NA
d_gene: TRBD2

CDR3nt: TGTGCTAGTAATGGCGGGGGGAATACCTACACAGATACGCAGTATTTT
CDR3aa: CASNGGGNTYTDTQYF
v_gene: TRBV12-5
len: 16
j_gene: TRBJ2-3
abundance: NA
d_gene: TRBD2

CDR3nt: TGCGCCAGCAGCCAAGATCTGAGTCAGGGCAATCAGCCCCAGCATTTT
CDR3aa: CASSQDLSQGNQPQHF
v_gene: TRBV4-1
len: 16
j_gene: TRBJ1-5
abundance: once
d_gene: NA

CDR3nt: TGTGCCAGCCAGCGGGGCTACGAGCAGTACTTC
CDR3aa: CASQRGYEQYF
v_gene: TRBV27
len: 11
j_gene: TRBJ2-7
abundance: NA
d_gene: TRBD2

CDR3nt: TGTGCCAGTAGTCTCCGGACAGGAATGAACACTGAAGCTTTCTTT
CDR3aa: CASSLRTGMNTEAFF
v_gene: TRBV19
len: 15
j_gene: TRBJ1-1
abundance: NA
d_gene: TRBD1

CDR3nt: TGTGCCACCAGGAAAGGGGGCAGCGATGAAGCTTTCTTT
CDR3aa: CATRKGGSDEAFF
v_gene: TRBV24-1
len: 13
j_gene: TRBJ1-1
abundance: NA
d_gene: TRBD1

CDR3nt: TGCGCCAGCAGCCCAAAGAAGTGGGCCGGTAATCAGCCCCAGCATTTT
CDR3aa: CASSPKKWAGNQPQHF
v_gene: TRBV23-1
len: 16
j_gene: TRBJ1-5
abundance: NA
d_gene: NA

CDR3nt: TGTGCCACCAGTGATTTAAGGACAGGGGCAAACACCGGGGAGCTGTTTTTT
CDR3aa: CATSDLRTGANTGELFF
v_gene: TRBV24-1
len: 17
j_gene: TRBJ2-2
abundance: NA
d_gene: TRBD1

CDR3nt: TGTGCCAGCAGCTTAGGAGAATTCCATAATTCACCCCTCCACTTT
CDR3aa: CASSLGEFHNSPLHF
v_gene: TRBV7-8
len: 15
j_gene: TRBJ1-6
abundance: NA
d_gene: NA

CDR3nt: TGTGCCAGCAGTTTATATGTGGGGAGGAACACCGGGGAGCTGTTTTTT
CDR3aa: CASSLYVGRNTGELFF
v_gene: TRBV27
len: 16
j_gene: TRBJ2-2
abundance: NA
d_gene: NA

CDR3nt: TGTGCCACCAGTGACACTCCCGGGACAGGGGACGCCCAGCATTTT
CDR3aa: CATSDTPGTGDAQHF
v_gene: TRBV24-1
len: 15
j_gene: TRBJ1-5
abundance: NA
d_gene: TRBD1

CDR3nt: TGTGCCAGCAGCTTACTGACATACCGTCCTTCCGAGCAGTACTTC
CDR3aa: CASSLLTYRPSEQYF
v_gene: TRBV11-2
len: 15
j_gene: TRBJ2-7
abundance: NA
d_gene: NA

CDR3nt: TGTGCCAGCAGTGCACCCGGGACAGGGGACTACAATGAGCAGTTCTTC
CDR3aa: CASSAPGTGDYNEQFF
v_gene: TRBV6-1
len: 16
j_gene: TRBJ2-1
abundance: NA
d_gene: TRBD1

CDR3nt: TGTGCCAGCAGCCAAGGCCCGGGGTCCGGGCAGTTCTTC
CDR3aa: CASSQGPGSGQFF
v_gene: TRBV14
len: 13
j_gene: TRBJ2-1
abundance: NA
d_gene: NA

CDR3nt: TGTGCCAGCAGCCAGAGGGACAGGACGCAGACCCAGTACTTC
CDR3aa: CASSQRDRTQTQYF
v_gene: TRBV9
len: 14
j_gene: TRBJ2-5
abundance: few
d_gene: TRBD1

CDR3nt: TGTGCCAGCGGAACTCACGGGACAGCCGACCGCGAAAAACTGTTTTTT
CDR3aa: CASGTHGTADREKLFF
v_gene: TRBV2
len: 16
j_gene: TRBJ1-4
abundance: NA
d_gene: TRBD1

CDR3nt: TGCGCCAGCAGCTTGGCCCTACGGGACAGGAGTAAGTTTGGGAAAAATGAGCAGTTCTTC
CDR3aa: CASSLALRDRSKFGKNEQFF
v_gene: TRBV5-1
len: 20
j_gene: TRBJ2-1
abundance: NA
d_gene: TRBD1